The rows below give T cell receptor beta chains drawn from one sample of a study of T cell repertoires in MIS-A myocarditis. The repertoire was sequenced with immunoSEQ multiplex PCR; TCRdb's copy has only in-frame clones and lacks some. Counted here are 14,000 to 15,000 clones, roughly 74% occurring once; the ten biggest clones make up under 75%. The source material was left ventricle heart tissue obtained at autopsy. Receptors were obtained from a young man with fulminant myocarditis from multisystem inflammatory syndrome in adults (MIS-A) after COVID-19. Each CDR3 is given with its conserved first and last residue. Each record gives: CDR3 length, clone size, D gene, V gene, J gene, CDR3 protein, CDR3 DNA. The D gene is left open where the match is weak. Only some rows state a clone size, as once, few, many or a class for expanded clones.

15	few	TRBD2	TRBV19	TRBJ2-1	CASSSSSGRHHEQFF	TGTGCCAGTAGTTCATCTAGCGGGAGACACCATGAGCAGTTCTTC
15	NA	NA	TRBV5-1	TRBJ2-1	CASSQGFGEYNEQFF	TGCGCCAGCAGCCAAGGCTTCGGCGAATACAATGAGCAGTTCTTC
12	NA	NA	TRBV18	TRBJ2-7	CASSTGPYEQYF	TGTGCCAGCTCCACGGGCCCATACGAGCAGTACTTC
13	NA	NA	TRBV7-9	TRBJ1-2	CASSFGAGGGYTF	TGTGCCAGCAGCTTTGGAGCGGGCGGTGGCTACACCTTC
13	NA	NA	TRBV11-2	TRBJ2-2	CASSLQGSGELFF	TGTGCCAGCAGCTTACAGGGCTCCGGGGAGCTGTTTTTT
13	NA	NA	TRBV10-3	TRBJ2-7	CATTHSAANEQYF	TGTGCCACCACACACTCCGCCGCGAACGAGCAGTACTTC
15	NA	NA	TRBV15	TRBJ2-7	CATSRDRGQNYEQYF	TGTGCCACCAGCAGAGATCGGGGGCAAAACTACGAGCAGTACTTC
17	NA	TRBD2	TRBV10-3	TRBJ2-2	CAIRDPSGGAIGGELFF	TGTGCCATCAGAGATCCTAGCGGGGGGGCCATCGGCGGGGAGCTGTTTTTT
16	NA	TRBD2	TRBV5-5	TRBJ2-1	CASSSPAGGPHNEQFF	TGTGCCAGCAGCTCCCCGGCGGGAGGGCCCCACAATGAGCAGTTCTTC
14	few	NA	TRBV28	TRBJ1-2	CASSIPGQLYGYTF	TGTGCCAGCAGTATACCGGGACAACTCTATGGCTACACCTTC
18	NA	NA	TRBV11-3	TRBJ1-2	CASSPQAPTKGEVRGYTF	TGTGCCAGCAGCCCCCAGGCCCCCACGAAAGGAGAAGTTCGCGGCTACACCTTC
15	NA	NA	TRBV3-1/TRBV3-2	TRBJ2-7	CASTLGFPGGYEQYF	TGTGCCAGCACCCTAGGATTTCCCGGGGGATACGAGCAGTACTTC
13	NA	NA	TRBV2	TRBJ2-7	CASGPTEIGEQYF	TGTGCCAGCGGTCCCACAGAGATAGGAGAGCAGTACTTC
15	NA	TRBD1	TRBV5-5	TRBJ1-4	CASSLYRGNNEKLFF	TGTGCCAGCAGCTTGTACAGGGGAAATAATGAAAAACTGTTTTTT
14	NA	NA	TRBV6-5	TRBJ2-2	CASSKGPNTGELFF	TGTGCCAGCAGCAAGGGTCCGAACACCGGGGAGCTGTTTTTT
16	NA	TRBD1	TRBV6-2/TRBV6-3	TRBJ2-7	CASSPLSGTGRNEQYF	TGTGCCAGCAGCCCTCTCTCCGGGACAGGGCGAAACGAGCAGTACTTC
14	once	TRBD1	TRBV7-2	TRBJ2-7	CASSEMTGDNEQYF	TGTGCCAGCAGCGAGATGACAGGGGACAACGAGCAGTACTTC
15	NA	NA	TRBV5-5	TRBJ2-2	CASSLGPYNTGELFF	TGTGCCAGCAGCTTGGGGCCGTATAACACCGGGGAGCTGTTTTTT
15	NA	NA	TRBV19	TRBJ2-1	CASSKWQRSYNEQFF	TGTGCCTCTTCAAAGTGGCAGAGATCCTACAATGAGCAGTTCTTC
14	NA	NA	TRBV6-5	TRBJ1-1	CASRLGQLNTEAFF	TGTGCCAGCAGGCTCGGACAGCTGAACACTGAAGCTTTCTTT